A single sample gave rise to the 2 T cell receptor beta chains below, sequenced in a study of OX40 agonist ivuxolimab in advanced cancers. The method was immunoSEQ multiplex PCR; TCRdb's version includes in-frame clones alone and lacks a portion of them. The sample consists of tens of thousands of clones, 75% to 80% of them appearing once. Source: CD4+ or CD8+ T cells sorted from blood, taken in a trial of the OX40 agonist ivuxolimab. These receptors were collected from an adult with an advanced solid tumor such as melanoma, head and neck, liver or kidney cancer.

The table lists this clone with a few counts. This chain uses TRBV6-5 with TRBJ1-6, with 8 bases identical to TRBD1. V was clipped by 8 bases and J by 8 bases; unmatched bases: 5. This CDR3 contains 13 residues. Germline V lookup: CDR1 MNHEY, CDR2 SVGAGI. The CDR3 region is CASLQGVHSPLHF. CDR3 bases: TGTGCCAGCCTACAGGGGGTGCATTCACCCCTCCACTTT.

This clone has just one count. The CDR3 DNA reads TGCGCCAGCAGCCACGGACTAGCGGGAGTCTCCTACAATGAGCAGTTCTTC. Translated, it gives CASSHGLAGVSYNEQFF. This chain joins TRBV5-1 and TRBJ2-1, with TRBD2 identical over 13 bases. CDR3 size: 17 residues. CDR1 SGHRS and CDR2 YFSETQ come from the germline V gene. V gave up 4 bases and J gave up 0 bases; unmatched junction bases: 4.